This T cell receptor (beta chain) is from a study of T cells in Graves' hyperthyroidism and ophthalmopathy. Study-level results: Most clonotypes that expanded in the thyroid above 0.001 also showed up in blood.

Template material for amplifying TCR beta CDR3 regions consisted of RNA transcripts. Carried out on the TCR CDR3, a first-round RT-PCR used the HTBI primer set. TCRdb re-called the multiplex PCR reads through MiXCR, storing one row per CDR3 protein. The repertoire holds around 380,000 distinct CDR3 sequences, with approximately 13% as singletons. The patients, who ranged from 18 to 65 in age, presented with newly diagnosed hyperthyroidism lasting under 2 months. This clonotype was seen ten or more times. The antigen is not known. Between the trimmed V and J ends, which lost 3 bases and 3 bases, there was a span of 6 bases. The CDR3 length is 13 residues. Germline V gene sequence: CDR1 SGHRS, CDR2 YFSETQ.

The clonotype was recovered from a man younger than 40 with Graves' hyperthyroidism that later progressed to Graves' ophthalmopathy. The V gene is TRBV5-1, the J gene TRBJ2-2; no reliable D call. The material sequenced was blood. CDR3 DNA: TGCGCCAGCAGCTCGAGACACACCGGGGAGCTGTTTTTT. Translation: CASSSRHTGELFF.